This TCR beta chain emerged from a study of blood T cell repertoires in COVID-19. Looking at the study overall: From the United States, Italy and Spain came samples of acute and convalescent COVID-19. Nucleic acid was either cDNA or gDNA, and it came from T cells, B-cell-depleted T cells, or PBMCs.

How the authors handled the data: Amplification with reference gene primers provided the estimates of nucleated cell counts. Profiling relied on immunoSEQ multiplex PCR, and the TCRdb table lists in-frame clones only, not all of them. V and J calls plus clone size are reproduced from that table; the DNA served to infer D and trimming. The table lists under 350,000 clones, about 86% of them singletons. Participant ages covered about 18 to 89 years across 20 to 30 US areas. This CDR3 has 14 residues. V was pared by 1 base and J by 9 bases, with 10 bases between. CDR1 and CDR2 from the germline V gene are LGHDT and YNNKEL (reference sequence).

V is TRBV3-1 (or the pseudogene TRBV3-2) and J is TRBJ1-6; D is possibly TRBD1 (6 bases). Source material: PBMCs or T cells enriched from blood (not recorded which). The TCR comes from a woman between 40 and 50 years old with acute COVID-19. CDR3 sequence (DNA): TGTGCCAGCAGCCAAGCAGGGGTAGGTTCACCCCTCCACTTT. It translates to CASSQAGVGSPLHF.